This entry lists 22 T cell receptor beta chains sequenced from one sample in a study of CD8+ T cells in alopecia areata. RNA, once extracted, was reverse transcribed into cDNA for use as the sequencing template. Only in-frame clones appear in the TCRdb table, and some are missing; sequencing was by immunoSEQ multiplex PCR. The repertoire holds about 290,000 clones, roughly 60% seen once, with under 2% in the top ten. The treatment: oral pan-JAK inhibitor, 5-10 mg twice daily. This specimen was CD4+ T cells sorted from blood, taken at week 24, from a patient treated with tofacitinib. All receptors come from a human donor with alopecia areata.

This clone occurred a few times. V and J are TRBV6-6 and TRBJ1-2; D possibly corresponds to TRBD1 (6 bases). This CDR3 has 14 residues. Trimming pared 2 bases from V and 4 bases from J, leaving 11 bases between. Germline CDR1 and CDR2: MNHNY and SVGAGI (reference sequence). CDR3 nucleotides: TGTGCCAGCAGTTACCATGGACAGTCCTATGGCTACACCTTC. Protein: CASSYHGQSYGYTF.

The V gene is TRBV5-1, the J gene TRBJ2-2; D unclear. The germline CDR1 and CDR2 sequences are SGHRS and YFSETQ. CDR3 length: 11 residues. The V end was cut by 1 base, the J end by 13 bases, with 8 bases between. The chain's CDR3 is CASSLTGWLFF. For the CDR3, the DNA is TGCGCCAGCAGCTTGACGGGTTGGCTGTTTTTT.

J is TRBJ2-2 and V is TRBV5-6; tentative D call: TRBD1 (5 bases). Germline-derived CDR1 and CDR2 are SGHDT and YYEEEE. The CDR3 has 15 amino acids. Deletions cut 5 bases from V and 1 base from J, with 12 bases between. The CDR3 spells CASSSRRVNTGELFF. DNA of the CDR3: TGTGCCAGCAGTTCACGCAGGGTGAACACCGGGGAGCTGTTTTTT. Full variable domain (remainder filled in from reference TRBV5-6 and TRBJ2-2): DAGVTQSPTHLIKTRGQQVTLRCSPKSGHDTVSWYQQALGQGPQFIFQYYEEEERQRGNFPDRFSGHQFPNYSSELNVNALLLGDSALYLCASSSRRVNTGELFFGEGSRLTVL.

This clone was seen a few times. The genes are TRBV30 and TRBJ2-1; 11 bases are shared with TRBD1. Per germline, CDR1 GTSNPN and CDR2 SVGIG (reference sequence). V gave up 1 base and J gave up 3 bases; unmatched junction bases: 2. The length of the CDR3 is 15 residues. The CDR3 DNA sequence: TGTGCCTGGAGTGGCGGGACAGGGGGCTACAATGAGCAGTTCTTC. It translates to CAWSGGTGGYNEQFF.

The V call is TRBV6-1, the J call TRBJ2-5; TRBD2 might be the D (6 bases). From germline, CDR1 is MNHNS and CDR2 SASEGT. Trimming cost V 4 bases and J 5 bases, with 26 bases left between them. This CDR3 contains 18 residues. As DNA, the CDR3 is TGTGCCAGCAGTGGGAGCGGGTTGCGAACAGGCCGGGCGGAGACCCAGTACTTC. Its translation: CASSGSGLRTGRAETQYF.

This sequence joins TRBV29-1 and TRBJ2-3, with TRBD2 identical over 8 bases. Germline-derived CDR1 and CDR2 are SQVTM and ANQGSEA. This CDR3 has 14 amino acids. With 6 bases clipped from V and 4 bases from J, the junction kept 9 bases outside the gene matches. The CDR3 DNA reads TGCAGCGTGGGGGCGGGAGGAGGCTCAGATACGCAGTATTTT. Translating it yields CSVGAGGGSDTQYF.

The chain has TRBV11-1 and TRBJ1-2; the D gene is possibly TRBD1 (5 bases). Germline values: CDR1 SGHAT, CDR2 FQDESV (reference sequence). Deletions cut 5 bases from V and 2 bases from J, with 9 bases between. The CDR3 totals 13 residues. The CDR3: CASSPTENYGYTF. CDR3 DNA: TGTGCCAGCAGCCCGACAGAGAACTATGGCTACACCTTC.

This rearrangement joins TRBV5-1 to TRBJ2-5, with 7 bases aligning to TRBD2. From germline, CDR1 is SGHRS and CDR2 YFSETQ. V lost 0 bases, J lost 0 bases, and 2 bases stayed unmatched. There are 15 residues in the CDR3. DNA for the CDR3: TGCGCCAGCAGCTTGGTACGGGGGGACCAAGAGACCCAGTACTTC. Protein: CASSLVRGDQETQYF.

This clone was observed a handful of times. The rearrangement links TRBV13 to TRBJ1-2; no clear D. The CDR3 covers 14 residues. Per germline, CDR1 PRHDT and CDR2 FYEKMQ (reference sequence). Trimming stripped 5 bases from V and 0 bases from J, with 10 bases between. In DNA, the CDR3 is TGTGCCAGCAGCGTCCGGGGAGCTAACTATGGCTACACCTTC. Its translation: CASSVRGANYGYTF.

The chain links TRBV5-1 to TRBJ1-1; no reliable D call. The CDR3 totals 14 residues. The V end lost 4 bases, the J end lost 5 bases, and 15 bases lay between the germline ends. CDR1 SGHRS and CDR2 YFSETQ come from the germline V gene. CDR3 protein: CASSRGPRETEAFF. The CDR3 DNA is TGCGCCAGCAGCCGCGGCCCCCGAGAGACTGAAGCTTTCTTT. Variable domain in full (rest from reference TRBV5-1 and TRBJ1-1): KAGVTQTPRYLIKTRGQQVTLSCSPISGHRSVSWYQQTPGQGLQFLFEYFSETQRNKGNFPGRFSGRQFSNSRSEMNVSTLELGDSALYLCASSRGPRETEAFFGQGTRLTVV.

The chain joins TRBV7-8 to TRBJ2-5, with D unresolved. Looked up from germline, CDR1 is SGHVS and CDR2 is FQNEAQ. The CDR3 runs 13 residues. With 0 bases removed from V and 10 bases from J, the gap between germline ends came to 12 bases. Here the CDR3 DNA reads TGTGCCAGCAGCTTAGCGGCACCGACGGACCAGTACTTC. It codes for CASSLAAPTDQYF.

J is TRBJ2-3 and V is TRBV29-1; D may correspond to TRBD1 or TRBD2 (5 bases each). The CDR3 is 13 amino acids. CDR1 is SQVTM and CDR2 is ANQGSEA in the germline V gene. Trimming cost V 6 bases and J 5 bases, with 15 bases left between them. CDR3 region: CSVRGRAKDTQYF. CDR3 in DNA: TGCAGCGTCCGGGGCAGGGCCAAAGATACGCAGTATTTT.

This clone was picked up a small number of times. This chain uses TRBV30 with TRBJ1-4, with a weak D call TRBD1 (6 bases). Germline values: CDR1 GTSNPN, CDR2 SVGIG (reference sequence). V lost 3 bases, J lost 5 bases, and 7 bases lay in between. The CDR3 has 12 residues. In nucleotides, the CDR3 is TGTGCCTGGAGCAGGGGAAATGAAAAACTGTTTTTT. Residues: CAWSRGNEKLFF.

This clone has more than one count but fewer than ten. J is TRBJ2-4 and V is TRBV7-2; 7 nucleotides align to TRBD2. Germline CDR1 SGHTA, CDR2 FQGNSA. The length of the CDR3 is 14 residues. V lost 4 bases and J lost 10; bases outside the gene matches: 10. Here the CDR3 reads CASSSLNMGGIQYF. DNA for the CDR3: TGTGCCAGCAGCTCCTTAAATATGGGAGGGATTCAGTACTTC.

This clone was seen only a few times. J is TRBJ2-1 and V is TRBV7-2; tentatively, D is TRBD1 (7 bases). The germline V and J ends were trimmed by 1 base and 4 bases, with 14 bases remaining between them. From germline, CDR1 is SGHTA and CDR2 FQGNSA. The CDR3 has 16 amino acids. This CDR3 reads CASSLVGSGGYNEQFF. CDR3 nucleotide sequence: TGTGCCAGCAGCTTAGTGGGATCAGGGGGGTACAATGAGCAGTTCTTC. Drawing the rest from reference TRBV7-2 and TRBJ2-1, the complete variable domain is GAGVSQSPSNKVTEKGKDVELRCDPISGHTALYWYRQSLGQGLEFLIYFQGNSAPDKSGLPSDRFSAERTGGSVSTLTIQRTQQEDSAVYLCASSLVGSGGYNEQFFGPGTRLTVL.

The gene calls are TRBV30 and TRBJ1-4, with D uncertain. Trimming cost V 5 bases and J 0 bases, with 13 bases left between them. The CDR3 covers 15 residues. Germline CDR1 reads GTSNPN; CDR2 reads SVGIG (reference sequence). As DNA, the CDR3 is TGTGCCTGGCGTGGAGGAGTGGCAACTAATGAAAAACTGTTTTTT. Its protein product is CAWRGGVATNEKLFF.

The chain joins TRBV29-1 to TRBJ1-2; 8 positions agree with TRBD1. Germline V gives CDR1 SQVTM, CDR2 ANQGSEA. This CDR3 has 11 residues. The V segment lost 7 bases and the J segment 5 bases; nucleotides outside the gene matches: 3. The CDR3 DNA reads TGCAGCGGGGACAGGCTTTATGGCTACACCTTC. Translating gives CSGDRLYGYTF. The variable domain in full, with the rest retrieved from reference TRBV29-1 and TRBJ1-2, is SAVISQKPSRDICQRGTSLTIQCQVDSQVTMMFWYRQQPGQSLTLIATANQGSEATYESGFVIDKFPISRPNLTFSTLTVSNMSPEDSSIYLCSGDRLYGYTFGSGTRLTVV.

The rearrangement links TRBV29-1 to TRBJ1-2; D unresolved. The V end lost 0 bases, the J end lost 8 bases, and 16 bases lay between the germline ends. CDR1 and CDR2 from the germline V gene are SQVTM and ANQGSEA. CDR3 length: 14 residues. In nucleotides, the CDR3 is TGCAGCGTTGAAGATTCTGGCATAGAACAAGGCTACACCTTC. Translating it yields CSVEDSGIEQGYTF.

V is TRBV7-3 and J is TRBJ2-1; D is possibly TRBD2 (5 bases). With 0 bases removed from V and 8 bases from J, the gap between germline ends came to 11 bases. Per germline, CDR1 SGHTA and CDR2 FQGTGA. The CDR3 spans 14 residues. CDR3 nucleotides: TGTGCCAGCAGCTTAACGGTCCCGGGGTATGAGCAGTTCTTC. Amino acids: CASSLTVPGYEQFF.

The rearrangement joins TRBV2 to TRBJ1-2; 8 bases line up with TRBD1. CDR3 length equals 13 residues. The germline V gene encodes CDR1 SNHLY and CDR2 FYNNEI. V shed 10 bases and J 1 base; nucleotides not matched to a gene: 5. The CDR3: CAKTGGNNYGYTF. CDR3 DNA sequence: TGTGCCAAAACAGGGGGAAATAACTATGGCTACACCTTC.

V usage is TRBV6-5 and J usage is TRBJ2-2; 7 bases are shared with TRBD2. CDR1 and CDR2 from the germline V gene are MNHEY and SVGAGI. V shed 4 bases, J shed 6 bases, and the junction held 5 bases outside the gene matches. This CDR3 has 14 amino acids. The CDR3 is CASSSGRGAGELFF. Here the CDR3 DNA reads TGTGCCAGCAGTTCAGGGAGGGGAGCCGGGGAGCTGTTTTTT.

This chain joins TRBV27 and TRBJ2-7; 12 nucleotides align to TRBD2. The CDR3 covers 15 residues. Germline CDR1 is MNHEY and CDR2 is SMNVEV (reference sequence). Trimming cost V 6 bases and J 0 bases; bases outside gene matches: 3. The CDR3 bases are TGTGCCAGCAGAGTACTAGCGGGGGGCTCCTACGAGCAGTACTTC. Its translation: CASRVLAGGSYEQYF.